These 11 T cell receptor beta chains were sequenced from one sample in a study of T cell changes during pregnancy in multiple sclerosis (dated by TCRdb to the late 2010s). Libraries were built with the immunoSEQ multiplex PCR assay. Drawn from immuneACCESS, this table holds only the in-frame rearrangements with V and J called that TCRdb kept. Clones are partly lost; checked studies trace under half to an unresolved V gene and leave the rest unexplained. The sample table records 90,000 or so clones; 80% to 95% of these occur just once. The ten largest clones represent 1.5% of the sample. Specimen: peripheral blood, collected in the first trimester of pregnancy. The receptors were sampled from a female donor with multiple sclerosis, enrolled in a pregnancy study.

The chain uses TRBV4-1 and TRBJ2-7; D gene uncertain. This CDR3 contains 11 residues. Germline values: CDR1 MGHRA, CDR2 YSYEKL. Trimming took 7 bases from V and 3 from J, leaving 7 bases between them. The CDR3 DNA is TGCGCCAGCAATTCCGGCTACGAGCAGTACTTC. This sequence encodes CASNSGYEQYF.

This chain connects TRBV2 to TRBJ2-7; TRBD1 aligns across 9 bases. The CDR3 contains 17 residues. Germline V lookup: CDR1 SNHLY, CDR2 FYNNEI. Trimming at V came to 1 base and at J to 4 bases, leaving 11 bases not matched to a gene. The DNA for the CDR3 is TGTGCCAGCAGTGAAGAGGGTCCCGGGACAGGGATATACGAGCAGTACTTC. Protein: CASSEEGPGTGIYEQYF.

The CDR3 bases are TGCGCCAGCAGCCAAGGTAGGGGGCGCGACGCAGATACGCAGTATTTT. As protein: CASSQGRGRDADTQYF. This sequence joins TRBV4-1 and TRBJ2-3, with TRBD1 identical over 7 bases. The CDR3 runs to 16 residues. Trimming removed 1 base from V and 4 bases from J; junction bases left unmatched: 8. Germline lookup yields CDR1 MGHRA and CDR2 YSYEKL.

The chain combines TRBV5-1 with TRBJ2-1; TRBD2 might be the D (5 bases). This CDR3 contains 16 residues. The germline CDR1 and CDR2 sequences are SGHRS and YFSETQ. Between the trimmed V and J ends, which lost 0 bases and 2 bases, there was a span of 12 bases. The CDR3 DNA is TGCGCCAGCAGCTTGGAGCGGACGCCTGCCTACAATGAGCAGTTCTTC. This sequence encodes CASSLERTPAYNEQFF.

The J gene is TRBJ1-5, the V gene TRBV4-3; the D gene is possibly TRBD1 (5 bases). This CDR3 comprises 16 residues. V was trimmed by 0 bases and J by 0 bases, leaving 9 bases between them. Germline lookup yields CDR1 LGHNA and CDR2 YSLEER. For the CDR3, the DNA is TGCGCCAGCAGCCAAGAATGGGGGGGTAGCAATCAGCCCCAGCATTTT. It encodes CASSQEWGGSNQPQHF.

The chain joins TRBV6-6 to TRBJ2-1; TRBD2 matches at 7 bases. The CDR3 consists of 11 residues. Germline assignment: CDR1 MNHNY and CDR2 SVGAGI (reference sequence). Trimming took 5 bases from V and 8 from J; bases not matched to a gene: 0. The CDR3 DNA reads as TGTGCCAGCAGTCGGGGGGATGAGCAGTTCTTC. It yields the protein CASSRGDEQFF.

This clone was seen more than once but under ten times. The chain combines TRBV29-1 with TRBJ2-7, with a tentative D call TRBD2 (7 bases). V was pared by 6 bases and J by 5 bases, with 11 bases between. This CDR3 region has 11 residues. Germline lookup yields CDR1 SQVTM and CDR2 ANQGSEA. CDR3 nucleotides: TGCAGCGTGGGAGGGGGAGACGAGCAGTACTTC. Amino acids: CSVGGGDEQYF.

The genes are TRBV30 and TRBJ1-5; tentative D call: TRBD1 (5 bases). Trimming removed 2 bases at V and 2 bases at J, with 10 bases between. The CDR3 consists of 14 residues. CDR1 is GTSNPN and CDR2 is SVGIG in the germline V gene (reference sequence). CDR3 residues: CAWSTWGGNQPQHF. DNA for the CDR3: TGTGCCTGGAGTACTTGGGGGGGCAATCAGCCCCAGCATTTT.

This chain uses TRBV27 with TRBJ2-7; 7 bases are shared with TRBD1. Germline V gene lookup returns CDR1 MNHEY and CDR2 SMNVEV (reference sequence). This CDR3 has 12 amino acids. The J segment lost 6 bases and the V segment lost 3 bases, leaving 2 bases of the junction unmatched. The CDR3 region has the DNA TGTGCCAGCAGTTTCACAGGGGCCGAGCAGTACTTC. Amino acid sequence: CASSFTGAEQYF.

The CDR3: CASSIRLGQRSYEQYF. The CDR3 DNA reads TGTGCCAGTAGTATTCGCTTGGGACAGAGAAGCTACGAGCAGTACTTC. The chain combines TRBV19 with TRBJ2-7; 7 bases match TRBD1. Germline V gene lookup returns CDR1 LNHDA and CDR2 SQIVND (reference sequence). This CDR3 has 16 residues. Losses at the gene ends were 3 bases for V and 3 bases for J; bases not matched to a gene: 11.

V usage is TRBV27 and J usage is TRBJ2-2; maybe TRBD2 (6 bases). Between the trimmed V and J ends, which lost 2 bases and 4 bases, there was a span of 17 bases. Germline V gives CDR1 MNHEY, CDR2 SMNVEV (reference sequence). The CDR3 has 17 amino acids. CDR3 nucleotide sequence: TGTGCCAGCAGTTTACTCCGCCGGGGACTCGTCACCGGGGAGCTGTTTTTT. Its protein is CASSLLRRGLVTGELFF.